This note documents a single T cell receptor beta chain sequence. Libraries were prepared by immunoSEQ multiplex PCR; TCRdb keeps only in-frame clonotypes and omits some of them. The repertoire holds 120,000 or so clones, with 85% to 90% as singletons. The V gene end was trimmed by 4 bases and the J gene end by 3 bases; junction bases not matched to a gene: 9. Germline V lookup: CDR1 MNHEY, CDR2 SVGAGI. The CDR3 is 15 amino acids. This entry comes from a study of T cell responses to AZD1222 COVID-19 vaccine. This specimen was peripheral blood, taken on day 0 of AZD1222 vaccination. The sequence derives from an adult in good health. The chain links TRBV6-5 to TRBJ2-7; TRBD1 aligns across 7 bases. DNA of the CDR3: TGTGCCAGCAGTTGGATGGGGCAGGGGGACTACGAGCAGTACTTC. Amino acid sequence: CASSWMGQGDYEQYF.